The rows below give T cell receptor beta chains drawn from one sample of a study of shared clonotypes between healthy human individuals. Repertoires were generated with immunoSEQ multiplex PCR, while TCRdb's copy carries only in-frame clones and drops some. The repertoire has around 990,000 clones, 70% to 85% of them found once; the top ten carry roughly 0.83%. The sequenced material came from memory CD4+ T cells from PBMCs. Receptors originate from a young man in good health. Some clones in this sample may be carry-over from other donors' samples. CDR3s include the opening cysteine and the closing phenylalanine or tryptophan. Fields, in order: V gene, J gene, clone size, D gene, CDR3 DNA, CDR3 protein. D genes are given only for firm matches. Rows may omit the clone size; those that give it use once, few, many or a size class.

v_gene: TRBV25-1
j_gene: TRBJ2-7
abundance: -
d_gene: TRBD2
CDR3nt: TGTGCCAGCAGTGGTAGCGGGCGCGACTACGAGCAGTACTTC
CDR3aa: CASSGSGRDYEQYF

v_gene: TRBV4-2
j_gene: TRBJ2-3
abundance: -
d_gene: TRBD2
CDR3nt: TGTGCCAGCAGCCTTAGCGGGAGGATTGATACGCAGTATTTT
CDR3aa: CASSLSGRIDTQYF

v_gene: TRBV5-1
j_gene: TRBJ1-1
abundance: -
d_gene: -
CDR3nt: TGCGCCAGCAGCTCGGCCAGGGTGGGCCCGAACACTGAAGCTTTCTTT
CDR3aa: CASSSARVGPNTEAFF

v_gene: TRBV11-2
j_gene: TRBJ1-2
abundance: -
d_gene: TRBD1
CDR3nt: TGTGCCAGCAGCTTACCATTTTCAGGGGGCGGCTACACCTTC
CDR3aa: CASSLPFSGGGYTF

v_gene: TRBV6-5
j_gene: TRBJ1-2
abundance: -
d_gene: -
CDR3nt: TGTGCCAGCAGTAACTCGGGCACAGGATACTATGGCTACACCTTC
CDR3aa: CASSNSGTGYYGYTF

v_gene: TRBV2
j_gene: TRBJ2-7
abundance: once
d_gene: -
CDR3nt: TGTGCCAGCAGTGAAGTGGTCGCGTACGAGCAGTACTTC
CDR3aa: CASSEVVAYEQYF

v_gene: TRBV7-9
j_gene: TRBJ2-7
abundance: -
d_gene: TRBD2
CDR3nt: TGTGCCAGCAGCTTAACAACGGGAGGGCGCTACGAGCAGTACTTC
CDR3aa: CASSLTTGGRYEQYF

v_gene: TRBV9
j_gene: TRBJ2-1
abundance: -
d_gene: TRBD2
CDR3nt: TGTGCCAGCAGCTTCAAGAGGGGGCGGGAGGGTATCAATGAGCAGTTCTTC
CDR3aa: CASSFKRGREGINEQFF

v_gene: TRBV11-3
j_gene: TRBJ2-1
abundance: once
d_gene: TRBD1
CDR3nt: TGTGCCAGCAGCCCCCGGGACAGCCAATCCTACAATGAGCAGTTCTTC
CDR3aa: CASSPRDSQSYNEQFF

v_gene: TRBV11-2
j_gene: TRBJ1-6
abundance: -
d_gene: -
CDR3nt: TGTGCCAGCAGCTTAAGCGGCCTTTATAATTCACCCCTCCACTTT
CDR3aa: CASSLSGLYNSPLHF

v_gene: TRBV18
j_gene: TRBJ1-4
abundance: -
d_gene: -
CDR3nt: TGTGCCAGCTCAACGGACACGGGAGGAACTAATGAAAAACTGTTTTTT
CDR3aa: CASSTDTGGTNEKLFF

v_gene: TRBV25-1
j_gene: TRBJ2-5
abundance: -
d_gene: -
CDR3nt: TGTGCCAGCATGCCGAACTGGGAGACCCAGTACTTC
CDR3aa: CASMPNWETQYF

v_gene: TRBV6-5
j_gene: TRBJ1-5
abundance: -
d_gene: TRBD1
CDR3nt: TGTGCCAGCAGTTTACAGGGGGCACGCAATCAGCCCCAGCATTTT
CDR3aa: CASSLQGARNQPQHF

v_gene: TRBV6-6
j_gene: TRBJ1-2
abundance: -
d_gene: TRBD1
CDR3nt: TGTGCCAGCAGTTACTCGGGGGACAGGGGTAACTATGGCTACACCTTC
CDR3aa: CASSYSGDRGNYGYTF

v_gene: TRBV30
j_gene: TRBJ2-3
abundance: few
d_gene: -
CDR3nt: TGTGCCTGGAGTGTATTTGGCAGGGGTCCGTATTTT
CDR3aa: CAWSVFGRGPYF

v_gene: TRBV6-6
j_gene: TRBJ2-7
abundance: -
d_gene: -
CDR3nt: TGTGCCAGCAGTTACGGCGACTCCTACGAGCAGTACTTC
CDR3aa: CASSYGDSYEQYF

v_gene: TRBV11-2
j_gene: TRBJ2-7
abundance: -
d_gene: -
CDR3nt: TGTGCCAGCAGAGGACTCCTTTCGTGGGAGCAGTACTTC
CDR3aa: CASRGLLSWEQYF

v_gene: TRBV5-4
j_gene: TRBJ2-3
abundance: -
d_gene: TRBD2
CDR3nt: TGTGCCAGCAGCTTTCTAGCGGGAGGTGAAGGAGATACGCAGTATTTT
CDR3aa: CASSFLAGGEGDTQYF

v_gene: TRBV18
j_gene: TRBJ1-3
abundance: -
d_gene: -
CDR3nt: TGTGCCAGCTCACCAACGGCAGGGGCTACCTCTGGAAACACCATATATTTT
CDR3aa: CASSPTAGATSGNTIYF

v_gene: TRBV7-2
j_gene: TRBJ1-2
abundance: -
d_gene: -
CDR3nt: TGTGCCAGCAGCTTAGGGCGCGCTAACTATGGCTACACCTTC
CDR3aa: CASSLGRANYGYTF

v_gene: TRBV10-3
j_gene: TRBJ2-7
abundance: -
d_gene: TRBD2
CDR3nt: TGTGCCATCAGCGCGGGACTACTAACCTACGAGCAGTACTTC
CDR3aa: CAISAGLLTYEQYF

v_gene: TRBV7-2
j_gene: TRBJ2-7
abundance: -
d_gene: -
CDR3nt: TGTGCCAGCAGCCGGGCGCGACATGCGTCCTACGAGCAGTACTTC
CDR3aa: CASSRARHASYEQYF

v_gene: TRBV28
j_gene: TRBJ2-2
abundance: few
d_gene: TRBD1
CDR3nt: TGTGCCAGCAGTTCAGGACAGGCTACCGGGGAGCTGTTTTTT
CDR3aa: CASSSGQATGELFF

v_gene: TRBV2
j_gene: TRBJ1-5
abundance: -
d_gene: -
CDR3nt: TGTGCCAGCAGTGAGGCTGGGGTTGGGTATAGCAATCAGCCCCAGCATTTT
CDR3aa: CASSEAGVGYSNQPQHF

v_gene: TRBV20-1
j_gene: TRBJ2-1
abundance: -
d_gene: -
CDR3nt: TGCAGTGCTAGATGGGTCAATGAGCAGTTCTTC
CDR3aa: CSARWVNEQFF

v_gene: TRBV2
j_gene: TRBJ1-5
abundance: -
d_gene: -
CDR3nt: TGTGCCAGCAGTGAATGGGAGAATCAGCCCCAGCATTTT
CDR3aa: CASSEWENQPQHF

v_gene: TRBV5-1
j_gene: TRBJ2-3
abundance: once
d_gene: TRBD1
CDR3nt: TGCGCCAGCAGCCCCGGACAGGGTTCAGATACGCAGTATTTT
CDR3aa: CASSPGQGSDTQYF

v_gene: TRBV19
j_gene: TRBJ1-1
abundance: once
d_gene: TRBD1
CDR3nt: TGTGCCAGTAGCGGAAGGGGGCGTGCAATGAACACTGAAGCTTTCTTT
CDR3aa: CASSGRGRAMNTEAFF

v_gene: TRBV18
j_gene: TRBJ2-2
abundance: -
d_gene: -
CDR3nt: TGTGCCAGCTCACCGTCGTCGGGTCCTAGCGGGGAGCTGTTTTTT
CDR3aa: CASSPSSGPSGELFF

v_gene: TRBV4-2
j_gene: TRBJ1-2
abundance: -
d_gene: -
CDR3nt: TGTGCCAGCAGCCACCCAAGCATGGACGGAAACTATGGCTACACCTTC
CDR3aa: CASSHPSMDGNYGYTF

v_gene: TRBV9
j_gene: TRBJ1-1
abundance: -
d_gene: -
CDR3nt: TGTGCCAGCAGCGTAGGTCCCCGGGGGGCAGAAGCTTTCTTT
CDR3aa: CASSVGPRGAEAFF

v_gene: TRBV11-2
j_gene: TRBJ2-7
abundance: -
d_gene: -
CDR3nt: TGTGCCAGCAGCCTAGAGCTCGAGCAGTACTTC
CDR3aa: CASSLELEQYF

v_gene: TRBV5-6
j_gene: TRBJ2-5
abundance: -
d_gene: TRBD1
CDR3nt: TGTGCCAGCAGCTTGTTGGGACAGAGAGGGGAGACCCAGTACTTC
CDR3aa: CASSLLGQRGETQYF

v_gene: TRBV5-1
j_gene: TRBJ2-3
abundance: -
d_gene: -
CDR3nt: TGCGCCAGCAGCTTAATCTCTGGACCAGATACGCAGTATTTT
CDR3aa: CASSLISGPDTQYF

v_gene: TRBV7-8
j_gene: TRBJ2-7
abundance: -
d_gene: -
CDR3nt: TGTGCCAGCAGCCCCGGGGGACGGGGCCGGAGTTCCTACGAGCAGTACTTC
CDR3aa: CASSPGGRGRSSYEQYF

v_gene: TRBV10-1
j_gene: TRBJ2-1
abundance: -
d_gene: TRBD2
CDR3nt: TGCGCCAGCAGTGACCCGACTAGCGGGAGAGTCAATGAGCAGTTCTTC
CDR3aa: CASSDPTSGRVNEQFF

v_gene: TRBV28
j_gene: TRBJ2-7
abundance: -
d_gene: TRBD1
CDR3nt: TGTGCCAGCAGTGTAGGACAGGGAGGCCCCTACGAGCAGTACTTC
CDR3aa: CASSVGQGGPYEQYF

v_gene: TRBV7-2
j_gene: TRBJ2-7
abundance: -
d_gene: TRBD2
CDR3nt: TGTGCCAGCAGCTGGGGGCTAGCGGGAACCTACGAGCAGTACTTC
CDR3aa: CASSWGLAGTYEQYF

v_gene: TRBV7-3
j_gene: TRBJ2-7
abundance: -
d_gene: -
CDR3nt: TGTGCCAGCAGCTTAGCCAGGCAGGACGAGCAGTACTTC
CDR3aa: CASSLARQDEQYF

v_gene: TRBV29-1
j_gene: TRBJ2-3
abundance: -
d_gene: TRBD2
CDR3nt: TGCAGCGCCCTGGGCGGGAGTCGCACAGATACGCAGTATTTT
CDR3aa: CSALGGSRTDTQYF

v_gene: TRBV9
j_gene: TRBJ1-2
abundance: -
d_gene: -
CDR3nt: TGTGCCAGCAGCGCCCTCGGGCGGTCAGCTAACTATGGCTACACCTTC
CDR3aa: CASSALGRSANYGYTF

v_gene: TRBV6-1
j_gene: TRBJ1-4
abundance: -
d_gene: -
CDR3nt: TGTGCCAGCAGCTTTTCGGGGTTCCTTGAGGAAAAACTGTTTTTT
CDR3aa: CASSFSGFLEEKLFF

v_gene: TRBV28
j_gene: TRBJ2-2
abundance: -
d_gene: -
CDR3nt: TGTGCCAGCCCAGGCGATCGTGGATGGGGGAACACCGGGGAGCTGTTTTTT
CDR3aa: CASPGDRGWGNTGELFF

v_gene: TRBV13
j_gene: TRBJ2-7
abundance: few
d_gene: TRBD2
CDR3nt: TGTGCCAGCAGCTTCGGGACTAGCGGGAGGCAGGACGAGCAGTACTTC
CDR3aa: CASSFGTSGRQDEQYF

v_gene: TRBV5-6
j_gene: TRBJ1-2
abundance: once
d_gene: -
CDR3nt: TGTGCCAGCAGCTTTCGTAACATCGGCTACACCTTC
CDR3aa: CASSFRNIGYTF

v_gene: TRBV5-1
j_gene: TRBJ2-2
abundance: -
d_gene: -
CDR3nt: TGCGCCAGCAGCCGAGTATCTGGCGCGAACACCGGGGAGCTGTTTTTT
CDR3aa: CASSRVSGANTGELFF

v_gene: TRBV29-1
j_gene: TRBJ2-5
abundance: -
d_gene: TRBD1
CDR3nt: TGCAGCGTTGAAGGCAGGGGGCTGGGGGAGACCCAGTACTTC
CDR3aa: CSVEGRGLGETQYF

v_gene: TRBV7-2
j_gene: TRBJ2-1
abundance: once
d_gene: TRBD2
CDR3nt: TGTGCCAGCAGCTTAACTAGCGGGACGCGGCAGTTCTTC
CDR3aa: CASSLTSGTRQFF

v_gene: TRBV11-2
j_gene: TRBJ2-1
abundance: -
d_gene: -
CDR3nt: TGTGCCAGCGGCACCGGCAATGAGCAGTTCTTC
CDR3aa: CASGTGNEQFF

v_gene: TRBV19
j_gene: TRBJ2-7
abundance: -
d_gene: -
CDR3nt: TGTGCCAGTAGTATAGACCTTTCCCGCTCCTACGAGCAGTACTTC
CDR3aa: CASSIDLSRSYEQYF

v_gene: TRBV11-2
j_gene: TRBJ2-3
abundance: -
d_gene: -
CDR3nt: TGTGCCAGCAGCTTAGAACAGGGTACGCAGTATTTT
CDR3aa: CASSLEQGTQYF

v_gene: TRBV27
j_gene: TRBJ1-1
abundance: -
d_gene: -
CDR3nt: TGTGCCAGCAGTTTAACGAGGGGAGGGAGAACTGAAGCTTTCTTT
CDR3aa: CASSLTRGGRTEAFF

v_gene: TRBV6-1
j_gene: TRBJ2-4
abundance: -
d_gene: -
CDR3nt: TGTGCCAGCAGTGACCAGGGGCCCCACATTCAGTACTTC
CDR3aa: CASSDQGPHIQYF

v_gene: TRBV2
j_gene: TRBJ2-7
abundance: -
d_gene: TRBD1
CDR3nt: TGTGCCAGCAGGCCCGGACAGGGCCTCGAGCAGTACTTC
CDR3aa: CASRPGQGLEQYF

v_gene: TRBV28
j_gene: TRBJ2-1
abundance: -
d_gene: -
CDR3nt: TGTGCCAGCAGGACACAACCCTACAATGAGCAGTTCTTC
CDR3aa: CASRTQPYNEQFF

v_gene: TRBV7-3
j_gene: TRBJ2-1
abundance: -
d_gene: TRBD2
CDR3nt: TGTGCCAGCAGCTACGGTGGGGTAACGGGAGGGCACCATGAGCAGTTCTTC
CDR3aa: CASSYGGVTGGHHEQFF

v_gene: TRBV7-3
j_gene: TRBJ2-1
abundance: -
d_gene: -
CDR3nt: TGTGCCAGCAGCTTAATTGGGACCGAGGACAATGAGCAGTTCTTC
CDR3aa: CASSLIGTEDNEQFF

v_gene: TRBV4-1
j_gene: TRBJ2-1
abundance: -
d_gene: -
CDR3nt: TGCGCCAGCAGCCGCGTAGGGGGATTCTACAATGAGCAGTTCTTC
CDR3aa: CASSRVGGFYNEQFF

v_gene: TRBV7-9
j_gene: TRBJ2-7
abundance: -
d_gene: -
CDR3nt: TGTGCCAGCAGCCCTTCGGTCCGGCATCTCACCTCCTACGAGCAGTACTTC
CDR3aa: CASSPSVRHLTSYEQYF

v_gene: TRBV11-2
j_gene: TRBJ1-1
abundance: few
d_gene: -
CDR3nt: TGTGCCAGCAGCCCAGATGTAGGAGCTGGGGCTTTCTTT
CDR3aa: CASSPDVGAGAFF